A selection of T cell receptor beta chains follows, all from one sample in a study of T cells in Graves' hyperthyroidism and ophthalmopathy. TCRdb analysed the multiplex PCR reads with MiXCR anew, one entry per CDR3 protein. The sample yields some 92,000 distinct CDR3 sequences, 35% to 45% seen once. What was sequenced was peripheral blood or thyroid tissue (not recorded which). All receptors derive from a woman in her thirties with Graves' hyperthyroidism. CDR3s include the opening cysteine and the closing phenylalanine or tryptophan. A D gene is named only where the DNA matches it firmly. The size entry is marked missing in some rows and otherwise reads once, few, many or a size class.

v_gene: TRBV7-2; len: 16; abundance: -; d_gene: TRBD2; j_gene: TRBJ2-7; CDR3nt: TGTGCCAGCAGCAGAACTAGCGGGCAAACCGCCTACGAGCAGTACTTC; CDR3aa: CASSRTSGQTAYEQYF
v_gene: TRBV12-3/TRBV12-4; len: 12; abundance: -; d_gene: -; j_gene: TRBJ2-6; CDR3nt: TGTGCCAGCAGAACCGACAGGCACACTGAAGCTTTC; CDR3aa: CASRTDRHTEAF
v_gene: TRBV12-3/TRBV12-4; len: 16; abundance: many; d_gene: TRBD2; j_gene: TRBJ2-3; CDR3nt: TGTGCCAGCACCTACCGACTAGCGGGAAAAGCAGATACGCAGTATTTT; CDR3aa: CASTYRLAGKADTQYF
v_gene: TRBV2; len: 15; abundance: -; d_gene: -; j_gene: TRBJ1-5; CDR3nt: TGTGCCAGCCGCACGGGGACTCTGAACCATCAGCCCCAGCATTTT; CDR3aa: CASRTGTLNHQPQHF
v_gene: TRBV10-3; len: 11; abundance: -; d_gene: -; j_gene: TRBJ1-5; CDR3nt: TGTGCCAGCAGTTCGTCTCGGAGCCAGCATTTT; CDR3aa: CASSSSRSQHF
v_gene: TRBV7-9; len: 15; abundance: -; d_gene: TRBD1; j_gene: TRBJ2-7; CDR3nt: TGTGCCAGCAGCTTGACAGGGGGCGCGGGTGACGAGCAGTACTTC; CDR3aa: CASSLTGGAGDEQYF
v_gene: TRBV27; len: 16; abundance: few; d_gene: -; j_gene: TRBJ2-6; CDR3nt: TGTGCCAGCAGTTCCGGACGGCTCTCTGGGGCCAACGTCCTGACTTTC; CDR3aa: CASSSGRLSGANVLTF
v_gene: TRBV28; len: 13; abundance: -; d_gene: -; j_gene: TRBJ1-4; CDR3nt: TGTGCCAGCAGAGAGACAGATAATGAAAAACTGTTTTTT; CDR3aa: CASRETDNEKLFF
v_gene: TRBV6-1; len: 14; abundance: -; d_gene: -; j_gene: TRBJ2-3; CDR3nt: TGTGCCAGCAGTTACCGGGGAGGCACAGATACGCAGTATTTT; CDR3aa: CASSYRGGTDTQYF
v_gene: TRBV28; len: 19; abundance: few; d_gene: -; j_gene: TRBJ1-5; CDR3nt: TGTGCCAGCAGTTTAGTGAGGGGTCAAGGGCCGGGCACTAATCAGCCCCAGCATTTT; CDR3aa: CASSLVRGQGPGTNQPQHF
v_gene: TRBV5-1; len: 15; abundance: many; d_gene: -; j_gene: TRBJ1-4; CDR3nt: TGCGCCAGCAGCTTGTTTCCGGGCACTAATGAAAAACTGTTTTTT; CDR3aa: CASSLFPGTNEKLFF
v_gene: TRBV15; len: 14; abundance: -; d_gene: -; j_gene: TRBJ2-3; CDR3nt: TGTGCCACCAGCAGCCAAGGCGGTAGCTCGAGGCAGTATTTT; CDR3aa: CATSSQGGSSRQYF
v_gene: TRBV19; len: 16; abundance: many; d_gene: TRBD1; j_gene: TRBJ1-5; CDR3nt: TGTGCCAGTAGTCCGGGGACAGCCTATAGCAATCAGCCCCAGCATTTT; CDR3aa: CASSPGTAYSNQPQHF
v_gene: TRBV6-6; len: 16; abundance: -; d_gene: TRBD1; j_gene: TRBJ2-3; CDR3nt: TGTGCCAGCAGTGAAGCTCGGACAGGGAGGACAGATACGCAGTATTTT; CDR3aa: CASSEARTGRTDTQYF
v_gene: TRBV10-3; len: 15; abundance: many; d_gene: -; j_gene: TRBJ1-1; CDR3nt: TGTGCCATCAGTGGCCTAGATAGATCGGTAACTGAAGCTTTCTTT; CDR3aa: CAISGLDRSVTEAFF
v_gene: TRBV15; len: 13; abundance: -; d_gene: -; j_gene: TRBJ1-2; CDR3nt: TGTGCCACCAGCCCCCGAGGGGCGAGAGGCTACACCTTC; CDR3aa: CATSPRGARGYTF
v_gene: TRBV20-1; len: 13; abundance: few; d_gene: TRBD1; j_gene: TRBJ2-5; CDR3nt: TGCAGTGCTCGCCAGGGGACAGCCGAGACCCAGTACTTC; CDR3aa: CSARQGTAETQYF
v_gene: TRBV6-1; len: 15; abundance: -; d_gene: TRBD1; j_gene: TRBJ2-7; CDR3nt: TGTGCCAGCAGTCTATGGGGACAGGGGGCCAGGGAGCAGTACTTC; CDR3aa: CASSLWGQGAREQYF